This is a list of T cell receptor beta chains from one sample in a study of CD8+CD57+ T cells in acquired aplastic anemia. TCRdb analysed the reads with MiXCR anew, one entry per CDR3 protein. The top ten hold 3.5% to 4.5% of the sample, which has about 420,000 distinct CDR3 sequences, about 70% seen once. The sample comprised sorted CD4+, CD8+, or CD8+CD57+ T cells (not recorded which) from PBMCs. The receptor set was obtained from a human donor in good health, serving as a control. Each CDR3 is given with its conserved first and last residue. Fields, in order: V gene, D gene, clone size, J gene, CDR3 DNA, CDR3 protein. The D gene is left open where the match is weak. Expanded clones get a size class; other rows say once, few or many, or leave the size out.

>TRBV7-2|NA|NA|TRBJ1-6
TGTGCCAGCAGCTTAGGGGTAGCGGGGGGGCCCTTATCTCCCCTCCACTTT
CASSLGVAGGPLSPLHF
>TRBV7-7|NA|once|TRBJ1-4
TGTGCTAGCAGCTTGAGTCGAAGGCTGAATGACGAACTGTTTTTT
CASSLSRRLNDELFF
>TRBV5-1|TRBD1|NA|TRBJ2-7
TGCGCCAGCAGCTTGTCAACAGGGGCGAGCTACGAGCAGTACTTC
CASSLSTGASYEQYF
>TRBV4-3|NA|NA|TRBJ1-5
TGCGCCAGCAGACAGGCCCAGCCCCAGCATTTT
CASRQAQPQHF
>TRBV10-3|NA|NA|TRBJ2-5
TGTGCCATCAGTGAGCCCGACGGTCAAGAGGGCCAGTACTTC
CAISEPDGQEGQYF
>TRBV20-1|NA|once|TRBJ1-1
TGCAGTGCTAGCACCGAGAATTTGGAAGAAGCTTTCTTT
CSASTENLEEAFF
>TRBV5-1|TRBD2|NA|TRBJ2-7
TGCGCCAGTTCGTCGTCTGGACTAGCGCGCGAGCAGTACTTC
CASSSSGLAREQYF
>TRBV29-1|NA|NA|TRBJ2-7
TGCAGCGCCCCCGGGAATGGCGCGGGGCAGTACTTT
CSAPGNGAGQYF
>TRBV5-8|NA|NA|TRBJ2-7
TGTGCCAGCTCCAGCTCACACGAGCAGTACTTC
CASSSSHEQYF
>TRBV6-1|NA|NA|TRBJ2-7
TGTGCCAGCAGCTTTGCGGGTCAGAGCGAGCAGTACTTC
CASSFAGQSEQYF
>TRBV9|NA|many|TRBJ2-1
TGTGCCAGCAGCGTAGGGTGGGGGGGCGGCAATGAGCAGTTCTTC
CASSVGWGGGNEQFF
>TRBV12-3/TRBV12-4|TRBD1|many|TRBJ1-1
TGTGCCAGCAGTTGGGACAGGGTTTTTTACACTGAAGCTTTCTTT
CASSWDRVFYTEAFF
>TRBV19|NA|many|TRBJ2-7
TGTGCCAGTATGACAAGAACCTACGAGCAGTACTTC
CASMTRTYEQYF
>TRBV20-1|TRBD2|NA|TRBJ2-1
TGCAGTGCTAGAAAGGGCGGGGGAGCCTTATACAATGAGCAGTTCTTC
CSARKGGGALYNEQFF
>TRBV15|NA|NA|TRBJ1-5
TGTGCCACCAGTTCAAATCGGAGGGAGGGGGGTCAGCCCCCGCAATTT
CATSSNRREGGQPPQF
>TRBV19|TRBD1|NA|TRBJ1-6
TGTGCCAGTAGTGTAGGGACAGGTAGAGGGTCACCCCTCCACTTT
CASSVGTGRGSPLHF
>TRBV7-2|TRBD1|NA|TRBJ2-7
TGTGCCAGCAGCTTCCCGGGACAGGGAGGATACGAGCAGTACTTC
CASSFPGQGGYEQYF
>TRBV30|TRBD1|few|TRBJ2-5
TGTGCCTTTATGACAGGGGGCGGAGAGACCCAGTACTTC
CAFMTGGGETQYF
>TRBV3-1|TRBD1|many|TRBJ1-2
TGTGCCAGCAGCCAAGACTACACAGGGGATGGCTACACCTTC
CASSQDYTGDGYTF
>TRBV7-9|NA|NA|TRBJ2-7
TGTGCCAGCAGCTTAAGCAAGTCGGGCGAGCAGTACTTC
CASSLSKSGEQYF
>TRBV10-3|TRBD2|NA|TRBJ2-5
TGTGCCATCAGTGAGTCTGGGGGACTAGAGTCCCAGTACTTC
CAISESGGLESQYF
>TRBV7-2|NA|NA|TRBJ2-3
TGCGCCAGCAGCGCCCAGGGAGACTCAGATCCGCAGTTTTTT
CASSAQGDSDPQFF
>TRBV2|NA|NA|TRBJ1-1
TGTGCCAGCGGGGAGGGGACGAACCCTGAAGCTTTCTTT
CASGEGTNPEAFF
>TRBV2|NA|NA|TRBJ1-1
TGTGCCTGGCAGTGGGGGCGAATGAACCCTGAACCTTTCTTT
CAWQWGRMNPEPFF
>TRBV14|NA|NA|TRBJ1-2
TGTGCCAGCAGCGAAGACAATGGCTACACCTTC
CASSEDNGYTF
>TRBV30|TRBD1|many|TRBJ1-1
TGTGCCTGGTCCAGGGGGCCCCTGGGAACTGAAGCTTTCTTT
CAWSRGPLGTEAFF
>TRBV9|NA|NA|TRBJ2-7
TGTGCTAGCAGCTTCAGCAGGGGAGACGAGCAGTACTTC
CASSFSRGDEQYF
>TRBV11-2|TRBD1|NA|TRBJ1-2
TGTGCCAGCAGCTTCGGTGTAGGCAGGGGGCTTGGCTACACCTTC
CASSFGVGRGLGYTF
>TRBV14|NA|NA|TRBJ2-3
TGTGCCAGCAGCCAACCGGAGCCAGGGGAGGTAGATACGCAGTATTTT
CASSQPEPGEVDTQYF
>TRBV3-1|NA|many|TRBJ1-1
TGTGCCAGCAGCCAGCACAATGGGGCTTCTGAAGCTTTCTTT
CASSQHNGASEAFF
>TRBV2|NA|NA|TRBJ1-3
TGTGCCAGCAGTGCTTCTGGGGCTAGCGCTGGTAACTCCATATATTTT
CASSASGASAGNSIYF
>TRBV5-1|NA|NA|TRBJ1-5
TGCGCCACCAGCAGAGGGGTGTATAGAAATCAGCCCCAGCATTTT
CATSRGVYRNQPQHF
>TRBV11-1|TRBD2|NA|TRBJ2-1
TGTGCCAGCAGCTTAGCTAGCGGGGATGCGGATGAGCAGTTCTTC
CASSLASGDADEQFF
>TRBV2|TRBD1|NA|TRBJ1-2
TGTGCCAGCAGAGAGACCGGGACAGCTTCGAGAAGTGGCTACACCTTC
CASRETGTASRSGYTF
>TRBV7-8|TRBD1|NA|TRBJ2-1
TGTGCCACCAGTGTGAGGGGACAGGGGGACAATGGCCAGTTCTTC
CATSVRGQGDNGQFF
>TRBV20-1|TRBD2|NA|TRBJ2-7
TGCAGTGCTAGATCGAGCGGGGGACAAGTCGAGCAGTACTTC
CSARSSGGQVEQYF
>TRBV5-6|NA|NA|TRBJ2-3
TGTGCCAGCAGCTTCACAGTGGCCACAGATACGCAGTATTTT
CASSFTVATDTQYF
>TRBV7-3|NA|NA|TRBJ2-1
TGTGCCAGCAGCTTAGGAGCTAGCCGAAATATGGATAGTGAGCAGTTCTTC
CASSLGASRNMDSEQFF